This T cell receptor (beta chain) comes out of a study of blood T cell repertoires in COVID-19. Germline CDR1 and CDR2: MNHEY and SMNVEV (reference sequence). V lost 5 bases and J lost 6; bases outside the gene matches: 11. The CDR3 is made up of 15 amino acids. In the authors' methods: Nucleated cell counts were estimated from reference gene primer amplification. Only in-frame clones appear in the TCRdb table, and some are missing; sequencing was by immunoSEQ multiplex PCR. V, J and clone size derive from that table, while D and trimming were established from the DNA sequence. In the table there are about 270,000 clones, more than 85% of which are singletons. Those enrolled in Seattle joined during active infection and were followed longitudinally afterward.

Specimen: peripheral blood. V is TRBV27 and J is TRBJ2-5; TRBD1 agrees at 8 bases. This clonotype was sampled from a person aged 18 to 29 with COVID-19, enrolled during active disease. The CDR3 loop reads CASSGPGGPPKTQYF. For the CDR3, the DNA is TGTGCCAGCAGTGGGCCAGGGGGCCCCCCGAAGACCCAGTACTTC.